The 3 T cell receptor beta chains in this list originate from one sample, sequenced in a study of T cell responses to AZD1222 COVID-19 vaccine. Only in-frame clones appear in the TCRdb table, and some are missing; sequencing was by immunoSEQ multiplex PCR. The table includes some 130,000 clones, about 88% detected once. This specimen was peripheral blood, taken on day 0 of AZD1222 vaccination. The source is an adult in good health.

The CDR3, as DNA: TGTGCCAGCAATATAAACCGGGACAGGGATTCCAAAAAATATGGCTACACCTTC. Protein sequence: CASNINRDRDSKKYGYTF. The V gene is TRBV2, the J gene TRBJ1-2; 9 bases align to TRBD1. This CDR3 has 18 residues. V lost 7 bases to trimming and J lost 5 bases; unmatched junction nucleotides: 20. Germline loops: CDR1 SNHLY, CDR2 FYNNEI.

The chain is built from TRBV27 and TRBJ1-1; D uncertain. The CDR3 length is 12 residues. V was clipped by 2 bases and J by 7 bases, with 8 bases between them. From germline, CDR1 is MNHEY and CDR2 SMNVEV (reference sequence). The CDR3, as DNA: TGTGCCAGCAGTTTAGAGTCGGTTGAAGCTTTCTTT. Translating it yields CASSLESVEAFF.

The V gene is TRBV27, the J gene TRBJ1-2; 9 bases are a match to TRBD1. The CDR3 loop spans 14 amino acids. Germline loops: CDR1 MNHEY, CDR2 SMNVEV (reference sequence). The ends lost 1 base at V and 5 bases at J; junction bases unmatched: 2. CDR3 residues: CASSLFGTGYGYTF. DNA for the CDR3: TGTGCCAGCAGTTTATTTGGGACAGGGTATGGCTACACCTTC.